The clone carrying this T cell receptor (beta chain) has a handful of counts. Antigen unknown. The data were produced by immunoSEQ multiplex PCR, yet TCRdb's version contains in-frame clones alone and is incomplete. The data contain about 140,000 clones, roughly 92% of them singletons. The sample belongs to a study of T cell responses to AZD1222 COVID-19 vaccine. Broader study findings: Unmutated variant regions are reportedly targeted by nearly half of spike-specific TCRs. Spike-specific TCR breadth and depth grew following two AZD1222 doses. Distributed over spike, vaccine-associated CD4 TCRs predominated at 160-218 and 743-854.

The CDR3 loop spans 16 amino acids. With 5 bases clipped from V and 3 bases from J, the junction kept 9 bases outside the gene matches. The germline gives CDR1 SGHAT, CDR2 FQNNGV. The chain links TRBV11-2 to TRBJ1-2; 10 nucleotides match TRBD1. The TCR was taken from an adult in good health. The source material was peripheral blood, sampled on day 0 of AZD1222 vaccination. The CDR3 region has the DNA TGTGCCAGCAGCCCCACAATGACAGGGGGCTACTATGGCTACACCTTC. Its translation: CASSPTMTGGYYGYTF.